Sequencing of this T cell receptor (beta chain) was carried out in a study of post-analysis software for immune sequencing data (dated by TCRdb to 2014 to 2015). Context from the whole study: Disease courses on record covered relapsing-remitting, secondary progressive and progressive-relapsing multiple sclerosis, though some patients had no subtype annotation. A subset of samples was prepared in parallel using single-end sample barcoding, then pooled and co-amplified after Illumina adapter ligation. Patient repertoires were compared against about a dozen previously published healthy control repertoires from donors aged roughly 6 to 28 years. Results and caveats for the whole study, not just this receptor: The control group was slightly older than the multiple sclerosis patient group. Direct clustering with F measure showed strong co-clustering of samples prepared in the same batch, prompting a batch-effect correction. Compared with controls, multiple sclerosis patients had significantly lower normalized Chao1 diversity, a finding suggesting substantial peripheral T-cell clonal expansion. Significantly higher frequencies in patients than in controls were found for about five TRBV segments, including TRBV5-6, TRBV5-1 and TRBV20-1.

The CDR3 sequence holds 14 residues, the cysteine and phenylalanine included. Only the CDR3 region is kept as DNA, spanning 42 bases read in frame from base 1. CDR1 and CDR2 (LGHDT, YNNKEL) derive from the germline V gene (reference sequence). The trim is 5 bases for V and 7 bases for J, with a gap of 14 bases between the germline ends. TCR beta repertoires were profiled from peripheral blood of 10 to 15 young patients with multiple sclerosis to demonstrate the VDJtools post-analysis software. The multiple sclerosis patients were children and adolescents between about 6 and 16 years of age. A word on this clonotype: No cognate antigen has been identified for it. Base quality data are lacking; no much larger clone is found one base away.

The library was prepared using PCR. The reads were generated on an Illumina HiSeq 2500. To reduce PCR and sequencing biases, unique molecular identifiers were built into the TCR beta cDNA libraries. Approximately 500,000 cDNA molecules were obtained for every 1 to 10 million input T cells, so each molecule roughly corresponded to one T cell. Patient libraries were prepared and sequenced with the same protocol used for the earlier healthy control dataset. Within a given batch, samples were prepared together, multiplexed and sequenced on the same HiSeq lane. In the original analysis: Raw barcoded reads were processed with MIGEC, discarding single-read molecular identifier groups before consensus assembly and CDR3 extraction. Clonotype tables were post-analysed with VDJtools, normalizing diversity by down-sampling all datasets to the smallest sample size. To correct batch-related cross-sample contamination, repertoire overlap clustering matched CDR3 amino acid sequences but not nucleotide sequences. The raw public reads went through TCRdb reprocessing: fastp at Q25, MiXCR clone calling, in-frame beta chains kept. For every CDR3 protein sequence, its rows merge into one entry that carries the most common genes and DNA. The V and J calls were determined by TCRdb, not by the authors. The sample records over 700,000 distinct CDR3 sequences, less than 35% of which are singletons. Of the sample, around 0.55% falls within the top ten clones.

The receptor comes from a girl between 10 and 17 years old with multiple sclerosis. Material for sequencing was blood. The chain is assembled from TRBV3-1 and TRBJ2-2, with a weak D call of TRBD2 (6 bases match). The sequenced DNA is TGTGCCAGCAGCTCCGGGACTCAGAACGGGGAGCTGTTTTTT. Protein translation: CASSSGTQNGELFF.